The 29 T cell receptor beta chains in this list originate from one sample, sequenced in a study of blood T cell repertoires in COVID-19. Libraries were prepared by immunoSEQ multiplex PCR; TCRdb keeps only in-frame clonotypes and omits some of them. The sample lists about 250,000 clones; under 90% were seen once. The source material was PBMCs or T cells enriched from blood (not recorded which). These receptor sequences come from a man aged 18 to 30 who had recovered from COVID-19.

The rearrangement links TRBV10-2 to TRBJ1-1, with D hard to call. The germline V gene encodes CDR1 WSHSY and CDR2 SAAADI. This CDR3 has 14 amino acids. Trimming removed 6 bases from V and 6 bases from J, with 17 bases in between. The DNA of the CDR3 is TGCGCCAGCAGCCGGACGGGAAGAGGCCCTGAAGCTTTCTTT. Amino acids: CASSRTGRGPEAFF.

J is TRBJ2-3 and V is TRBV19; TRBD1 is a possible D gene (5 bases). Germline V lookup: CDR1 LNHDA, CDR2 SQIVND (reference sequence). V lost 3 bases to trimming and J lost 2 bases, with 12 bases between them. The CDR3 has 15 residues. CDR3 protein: CASSITPGNTDTQYF. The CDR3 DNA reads TGTGCCAGTAGTATTACCCCAGGGAACACAGATACGCAGTATTTT.

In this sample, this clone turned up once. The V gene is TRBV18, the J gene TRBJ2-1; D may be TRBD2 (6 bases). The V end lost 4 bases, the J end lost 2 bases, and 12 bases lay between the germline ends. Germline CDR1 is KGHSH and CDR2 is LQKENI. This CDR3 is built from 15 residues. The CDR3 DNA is TGTGCCAGCTCACTAGGGACTGCAACCTACAATGAGCAGTTCTTC. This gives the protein CASSLGTATYNEQFF.

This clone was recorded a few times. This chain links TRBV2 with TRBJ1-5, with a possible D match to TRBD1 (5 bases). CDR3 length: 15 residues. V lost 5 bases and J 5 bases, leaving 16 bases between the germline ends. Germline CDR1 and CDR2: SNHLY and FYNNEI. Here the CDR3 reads CASSFTDSRDQPQHF. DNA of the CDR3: TGTGCCAGCAGTTTTACAGACAGTCGGGATCAGCCCCAGCATTTT.

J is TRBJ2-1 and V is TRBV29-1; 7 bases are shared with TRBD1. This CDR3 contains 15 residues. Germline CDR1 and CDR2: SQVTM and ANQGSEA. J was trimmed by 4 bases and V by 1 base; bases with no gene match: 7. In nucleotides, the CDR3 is TGCAGCGTTGAAGCTCCGGGACAGTCTTACAATGAGCAGTTCTTC. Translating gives CSVEAPGQSYNEQFF.

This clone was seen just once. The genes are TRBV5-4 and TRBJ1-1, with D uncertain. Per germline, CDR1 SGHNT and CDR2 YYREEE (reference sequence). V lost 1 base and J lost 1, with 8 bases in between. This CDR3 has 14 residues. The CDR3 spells CASSLIGGNTEAFF. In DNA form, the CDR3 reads TGTGCCAGCAGCTTGATCGGAGGGAACACTGAAGCTTTCTTT.

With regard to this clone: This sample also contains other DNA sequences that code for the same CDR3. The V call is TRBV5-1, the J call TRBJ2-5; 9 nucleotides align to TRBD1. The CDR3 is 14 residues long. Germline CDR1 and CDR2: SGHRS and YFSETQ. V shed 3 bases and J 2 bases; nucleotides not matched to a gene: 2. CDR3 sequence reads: CASSSGTGQETQYF. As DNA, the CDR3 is TGCGCCAGCAGCTCCGGGACAGGGCAAGAGACCCAGTACTTC.

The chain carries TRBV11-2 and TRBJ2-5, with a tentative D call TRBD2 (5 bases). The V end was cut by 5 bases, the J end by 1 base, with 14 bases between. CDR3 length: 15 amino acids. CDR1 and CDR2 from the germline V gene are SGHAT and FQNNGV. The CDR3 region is CASSPVRVRQETQYF. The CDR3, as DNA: TGTGCCAGCAGCCCCGTGCGGGTGCGCCAAGAGACCCAGTACTTC. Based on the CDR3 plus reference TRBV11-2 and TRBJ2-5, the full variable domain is EAGVAQSPRYKIIEKRQSVAFWCNPISGHATLYWYQQILGQGPKLLIQFQNNGVVDDSQLPKDRFSAERLKGVDSTLKIQPAKLEDSAVYLCASSPVRVRQETQYFGPGTRLLVL.

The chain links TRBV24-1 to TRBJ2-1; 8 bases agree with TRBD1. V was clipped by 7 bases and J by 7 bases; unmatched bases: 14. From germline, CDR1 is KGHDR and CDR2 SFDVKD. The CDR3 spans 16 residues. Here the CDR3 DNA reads TGTGCCACCAGCGAGGCCGGACAGGGATCGGGGAATGAGCAGTTCTTC. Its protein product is CATSEAGQGSGNEQFF.

Here the CDR3 reads CASREAQTINYGYTF. For the CDR3, the DNA is TGTGCCAGCAGGGAGGCCCAGACGATTAACTATGGCTACACCTTC. V usage is TRBV6-5 and J usage is TRBJ1-2; D ambiguous. The CDR3 is 15 amino acids. Trimming left V 6 bases short and J 1 base short, with 15 bases between. The V gene's germline CDR1 is MNHEY and CDR2 SVGAGI.

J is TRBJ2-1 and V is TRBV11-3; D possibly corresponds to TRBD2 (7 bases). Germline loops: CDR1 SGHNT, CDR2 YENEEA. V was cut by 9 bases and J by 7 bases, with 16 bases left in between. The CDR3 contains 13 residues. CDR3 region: CASRGGWENEQFF. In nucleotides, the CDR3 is TGTGCCAGTAGGGGGGGCTGGGAAAATGAGCAGTTCTTC.

Written as DNA, the CDR3 is TGTGCCAGCAAGACAGGGGGCGTACTCTCACCCCTCCACTTT. Translated, it gives CASKTGGVLSPLHF. The J gene is TRBJ1-6, the V gene TRBV2, with 10 positions matching TRBD1. The CDR3 consists of 14 residues. Germline V CDR1 and CDR2: SNHLY, FYNNEI. V shed 7 bases, J shed 10 bases, and the junction held 7 bases outside the gene matches.

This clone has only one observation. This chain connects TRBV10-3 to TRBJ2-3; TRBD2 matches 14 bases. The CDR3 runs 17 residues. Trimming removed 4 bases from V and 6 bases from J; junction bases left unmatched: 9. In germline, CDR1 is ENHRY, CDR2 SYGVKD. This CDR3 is CAISAVTSGRARDTQYF. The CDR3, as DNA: TGTGCCATCAGTGCAGTGACTAGCGGGAGGGCCCGGGATACGCAGTATTTT.

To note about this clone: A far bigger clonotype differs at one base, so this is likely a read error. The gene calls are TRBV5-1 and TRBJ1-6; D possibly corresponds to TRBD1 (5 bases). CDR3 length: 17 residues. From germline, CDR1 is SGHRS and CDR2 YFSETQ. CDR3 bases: TGTCCCTGCCCCACCCACGACCGGGGGGGAGTAAATTCACCCCTCCACTTT. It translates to CPCPTHDRGGVNSPLHF.

This CDR3 is CASETGRDLFETQYF. For the CDR3, the DNA is TGCGCCAGCGAAACAGGGAGGGACCTTTTTGAGACCCAGTACTTC. The gene calls are TRBV5-1 and TRBJ2-5; D may be TRBD2 (7 bases). The length of the CDR3 is 15 residues. V was cut by 7 bases and J by 5 bases, with 21 bases left in between. Germline V gene sequence: CDR1 SGHRS, CDR2 YFSETQ.

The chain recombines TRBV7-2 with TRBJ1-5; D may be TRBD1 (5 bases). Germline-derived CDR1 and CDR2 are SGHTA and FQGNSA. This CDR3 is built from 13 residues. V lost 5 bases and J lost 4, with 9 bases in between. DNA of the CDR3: TGTGCCAGCAGCCCAAGACAGAATCAGCCCCAGCATTTT. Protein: CASSPRQNQPQHF.

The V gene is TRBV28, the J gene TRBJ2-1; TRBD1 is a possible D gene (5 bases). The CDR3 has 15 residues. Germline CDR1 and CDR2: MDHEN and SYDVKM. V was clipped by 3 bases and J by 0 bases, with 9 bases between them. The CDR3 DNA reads TGTGCCAGCAGTTTGGGGCTGAGCTCCTACAATGAGCAGTTCTTC. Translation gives CASSLGLSSYNEQFF.

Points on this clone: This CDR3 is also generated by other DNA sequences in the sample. The DNA of the CDR3 is TGTGCCATCAGACAGGACTACGAGCAGTACTTC. Its protein product is CAIRQDYEQYF. The chain combines TRBV10-3 with TRBJ2-7; a possible D gene is TRBD1 (5 bases). V was shortened by 6 bases and J by 3 bases, with 6 bases between the two germline ends. This CDR3 spans 11 amino acids. Germline V gives CDR1 ENHRY, CDR2 SYGVKD.

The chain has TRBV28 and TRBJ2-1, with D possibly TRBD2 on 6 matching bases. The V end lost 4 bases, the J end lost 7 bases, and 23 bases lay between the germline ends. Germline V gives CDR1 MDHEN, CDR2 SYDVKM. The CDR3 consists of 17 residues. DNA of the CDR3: TGTGCCAGCAGTTCTTCAGGGTTGGGAGGTCTGTGGAATGAGCAGTTCTTC. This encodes CASSSSGLGGLWNEQFF.

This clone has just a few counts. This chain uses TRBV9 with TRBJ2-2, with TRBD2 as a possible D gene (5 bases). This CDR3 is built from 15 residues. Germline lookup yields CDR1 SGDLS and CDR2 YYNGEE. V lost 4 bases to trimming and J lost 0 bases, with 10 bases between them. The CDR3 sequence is CASSRGLTNTGELFF. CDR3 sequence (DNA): TGTGCCAGCAGCCGAGGACTCACGAACACCGGGGAGCTGTTTTTT.

Here the CDR3 DNA reads TGTGCCAGCAGCTCCCAGGGGCGGTACACTGAAGCTTTCTTT. As protein: CASSSQGRYTEAFF. The chain has TRBV13 and TRBJ1-1, with a possible D match to TRBD1 (6 bases). The CDR3 runs 14 residues. V gave up 4 bases and J gave up 3 bases, with 12 bases separating them. Germline CDR1 and CDR2: PRHDT and FYEKMQ (reference sequence).

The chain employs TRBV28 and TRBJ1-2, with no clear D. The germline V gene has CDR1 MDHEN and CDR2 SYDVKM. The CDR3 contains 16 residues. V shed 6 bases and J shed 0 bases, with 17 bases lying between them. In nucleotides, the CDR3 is TGTGCCAGCAGCCTAAAACCTAGGGAGTCTAACTATGGCTACACCTTC. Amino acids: CASSLKPRESNYGYTF.

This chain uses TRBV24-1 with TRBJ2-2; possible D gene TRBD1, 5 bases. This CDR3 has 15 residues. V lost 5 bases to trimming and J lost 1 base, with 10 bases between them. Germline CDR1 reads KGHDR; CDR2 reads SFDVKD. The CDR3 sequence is CATSAPGLNTGELFF. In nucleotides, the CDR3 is TGTGCCACCAGTGCCCCAGGGCTGAACACCGGGGAGCTGTTTTTT.

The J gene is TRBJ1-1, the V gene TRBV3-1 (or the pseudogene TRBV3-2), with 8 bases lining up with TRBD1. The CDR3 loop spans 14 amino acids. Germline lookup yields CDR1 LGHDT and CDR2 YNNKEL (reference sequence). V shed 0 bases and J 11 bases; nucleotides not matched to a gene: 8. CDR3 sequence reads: CASSQDRRQGAAFF. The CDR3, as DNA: TGTGCCAGCAGCCAAGATCGGCGGCAGGGGGCCGCTTTCTTT.

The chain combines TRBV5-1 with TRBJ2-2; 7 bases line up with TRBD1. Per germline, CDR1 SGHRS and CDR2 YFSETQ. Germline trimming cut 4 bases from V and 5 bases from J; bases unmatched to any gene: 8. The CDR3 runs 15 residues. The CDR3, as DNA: TGCGCCAGCAGCCCACGACAGGGAGTAACCGGGGAGCTGTTTTTT. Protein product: CASSPRQGVTGELFF.

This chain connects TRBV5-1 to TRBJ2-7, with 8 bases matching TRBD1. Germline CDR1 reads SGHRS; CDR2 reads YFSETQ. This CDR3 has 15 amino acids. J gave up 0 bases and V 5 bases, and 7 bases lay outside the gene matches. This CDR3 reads CASRIDRGSSYEQYF. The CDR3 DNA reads TGCGCCAGCAGGATCGACAGGGGTTCCTCCTACGAGCAGTACTTC. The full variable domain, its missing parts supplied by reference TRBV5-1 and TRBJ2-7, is KAGVTQTPRYLIKTRGQQVTLSCSPISGHRSVSWYQQTPGQGLQFLFEYFSETQRNKGNFPGRFSGRQFSNSRSEMNVSTLELGDSALYLCASRIDRGSSYEQYFGPGTRLTVT.

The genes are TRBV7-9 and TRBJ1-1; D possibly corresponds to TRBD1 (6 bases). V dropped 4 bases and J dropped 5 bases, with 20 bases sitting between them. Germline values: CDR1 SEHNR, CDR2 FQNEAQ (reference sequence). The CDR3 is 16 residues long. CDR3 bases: TGTGCCAGCAGCTCATCGACCGCCAGGGGAAATACTGAAGCTTTCTTT. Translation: CASSSSTARGNTEAFF.

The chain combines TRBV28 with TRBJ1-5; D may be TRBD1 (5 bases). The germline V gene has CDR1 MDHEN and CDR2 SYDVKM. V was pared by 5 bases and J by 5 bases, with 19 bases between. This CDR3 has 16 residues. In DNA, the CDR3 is TGTGCCAGCAGTCCCCGTGGGGCAGGGTTCCATCAGCCCCAGCATTTT. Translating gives CASSPRGAGFHQPQHF.

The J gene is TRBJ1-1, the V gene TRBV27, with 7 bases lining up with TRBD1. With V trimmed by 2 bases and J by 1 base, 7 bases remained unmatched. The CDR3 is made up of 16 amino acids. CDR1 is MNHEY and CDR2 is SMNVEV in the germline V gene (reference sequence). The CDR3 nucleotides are TGTGCCAGCAGTTTAGGCCAAGGGGGCCGGAACACTGAAGCTTTCTTT. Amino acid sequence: CASSLGQGGRNTEAFF.